The sequence of this T cell receptor beta chain was determined in a study of OX40 agonist ivuxolimab in advanced cancers. Produced via immunoSEQ multiplex PCR; TCRdb's table is partial and in-frame only. The repertoire holds about 73,000 clones, 92% seen once, with 8% to 10% in the top ten. The sample in question was CD4+ or CD8+ T cells sorted from blood, obtained in a trial of the OX40 agonist ivuxolimab. The TCR sequence derives from an adult with an advanced solid tumor such as melanoma, head and neck, liver or kidney cancer.

CDR3: CASSITGPYEQYF. CDR3 DNA sequence: TGTGCCAGTAGTATTACAGGGCCCTACGAGCAGTACTTC. V and J are TRBV19 and TRBJ2-7; weak D call: TRBD1 (6 bases). Per the germline V gene, CDR1 is LNHDA and CDR2 is SQIVND (reference sequence). The CDR3 runs 13 residues. Trimming pared 3 bases from V and 2 bases from J, leaving 8 bases between.